The entry below gives a single T cell receptor beta chain sequence along with its context. The source material, roughly 18-31 mg of unsorted bulk tissue, was used to co-extract RNA and DNA. This sample was included in a study of tumor-infiltrating lymphocytes in primary liver carcinoma. The overall study: About 3.5 to 7.5 million productive TCRbeta reads were obtained from the samples, with similar numbers across tissue types.

Synthesis of TCR beta cDNA was carried out from approximately 470 ng total RNA with a constant-region primer. Generation of the TCR beta libraries relied on three nested multiplex PCR rounds using slightly modified ARM-PCR. For approximately 11 cycles apiece, the opening two PCR rounds ran with TRBV1-TRBV30 forward primers and a C-beta reverse primer. TCRdb reprocessed the multiplex PCR reads via MiXCR and lists one record per CDR3 protein. The sample holds fewer than 85,000 distinct CDR3 sequences, 69% seen once. This CDR3 spans 13 amino acids. Germline assignment: CDR1 MNHNY and CDR2 SVGAGI (reference sequence).

The source is a man aged 40-55 years with primary liver carcinoma and hepatitis B virus infection. The specimen sequenced was tumor-adjacent normal liver tissue. The V and J genes are TRBV6-6 and TRBJ2-3; D remains unclear. The chain's CDR3 is CISSFSLWDTQYF. The CDR3, as DNA: TGTATCAGCAGTTTCTCGCTTTGGGATACGCAGTATTTT.